Presented here are 32 T cell receptor beta chains from one specimen sequenced in a study of T cell responses to AZD1222 COVID-19 vaccine. TCRdb's copy holds only in-frame clones and misses some; the assay was immunoSEQ multiplex PCR. The table lists over 75,000 clones, 80% to 90% of them singletons. This specimen consisted of peripheral blood, obtained 28 days after the second AZD1222 dose. The receptor source for this set is an adult who received the AZD1222 COVID-19 vaccine.

The chain carries TRBV6-1 and TRBJ1-4; no clear D gene. CDR1 is MNHNS and CDR2 is SASEGT in the germline V gene. The CDR3 is 13 residues long. Trimming took 1 base from V and 8 from J, leaving 8 bases between them. DNA for the CDR3: TGTGCCAGCAGTGAAGTGTTCAGGGAAAAACTGTTTTTT. Its protein is CASSEVFREKLFF.

The chain has TRBV27 and TRBJ2-6; D tentatively fits TRBD1 or TRBD2 (5 bases each). Trimming removed 4 bases at V and 2 bases at J, with 12 bases between. Per the germline V gene, CDR1 is MNHEY and CDR2 is SMNVEV (reference sequence). The CDR3 sequence is 16 residues long. CDR3 nucleotides: TGTGCCAGCAGTTCCCCCCGGGGACCTGGGGCCAACGTCCTGACTTTC. Amino acids: CASSSPRGPGANVLTF.

Remarks on this clone: With a much larger clone just one base away, this may be a read error. This sample also contains other DNA sequences that code for the same CDR3. This chain uses TRBV2 with TRBJ2-7; no clear D. Germline V gives CDR1 SNHLY, CDR2 FYNNEI. The CDR3 length is 12 residues. With 4 bases removed from V and 1 base from J, the gap between germline ends came to 5 bases. CDR3 DNA sequence: TGTGCCAGCAGTGTACAGTCCTACGAGCAGTACTTC. This gives the protein CASSVQSYEQYF.

This chain links TRBV19 with TRBJ2-2; maybe TRBD1 (6 bases). V lost 3 bases and J 3 bases, leaving 11 bases between the germline ends. The CDR3 spans 15 residues. Germline V gives CDR1 LNHDA, CDR2 SQIVND (reference sequence). The CDR3 spells CASSIPGQHTGELFF. CDR3 nucleotide sequence: TGTGCCAGTAGTATTCCTGGACAGCACACCGGGGAGCTGTTTTTT.

J is TRBJ1-6 and V is TRBV6-2 or TRBV6-3; the D is unclear. V lost 5 bases, J lost 0 bases, and 11 bases lay in between. Per germline, CDR1 MNHEY and CDR2 SVGEGT. The CDR3 consists of 16 residues. CDR3 loop: CASSRYSSSYNSPLHF. As DNA, the CDR3 is TGTGCCAGCAGTCGCTACAGCAGCTCCTATAATTCACCCCTCCACTTT.

This clone has just a few counts. The chain employs TRBV30 and TRBJ1-1; D gene ambiguous. V was cut by 2 bases and J by 8 bases, with 9 bases left in between. The CDR3 is 11 residues long. Germline-derived CDR1 and CDR2 are GTSNPN and SVGIG (reference sequence). CDR3 DNA sequence: TGTGCCTGGAGTCAAGTGAACGAAGCTTTCTTT. As protein: CAWSQVNEAFF.

The chain links TRBV10-3 to TRBJ2-7, with D tentatively TRBD1 (6 bases). This CDR3 is 12 amino acids long. Germline CDR1 ENHRY, CDR2 SYGVKD. Trimming removed 8 bases from V and 4 bases from J, with 12 bases in between. As DNA, the CDR3 is TGTGCCATCGGATTTACAGGGTACGAGCAGTACTTC. It yields the protein CAIGFTGYEQYF.

This clone was observed a few times. The V gene is TRBV30, the J gene TRBJ2-2; D unclear. CDR1 and CDR2 (germline): GTSNPN, SVGIG (reference sequence). The V end was cut by 3 bases, the J end by 6 bases, with 11 bases between. This CDR3 is built from 13 residues. The CDR3 DNA reads as TGTGCCTGGAGAGACTCCCCGGCCGGGGAGCTGTTTTTT. Its protein product is CAWRDSPAGELFF.

The chain combines TRBV7-3 with TRBJ2-7, with a possible D match to TRBD1 (6 bases). Germline lookup yields CDR1 SGHTA and CDR2 FQGTGA. Trimming pared 0 bases from V and 4 bases from J, leaving 13 bases between. The CDR3 is made up of 15 amino acids. CDR3 nucleotide sequence: TGTGCCAGCAGCTTAACCGAGGGACATATTTACGAGCAGTACTTC. Amino acids: CASSLTEGHIYEQYF.

The V call is TRBV3-1 (or the pseudogene TRBV3-2), the J call TRBJ1-1, with TRBD1 as a possible D gene (5 bases). The CDR3 consists of 13 residues. Germline assignment: CDR1 LGHDT and CDR2 YNNKEL (reference sequence). Between the trimmed V and J ends, which lost 4 bases and 4 bases, there was a span of 10 bases. CDR3 in amino acids: CASSPQAVTEAFF. DNA for the CDR3: TGTGCCAGCAGCCCACAGGCCGTCACTGAAGCTTTCTTT.

The chain combines TRBV20-1 with TRBJ1-1; D remains ambiguous. Trimming stripped 3 bases from V and 11 bases from J, with 10 bases between. The CDR3 is 10 amino acids. CDR1 DFQATT and CDR2 SNEGSKA come from the germline V gene (reference sequence). CDR3 sequence (DNA): TGCAGTGCTAGGTTCAGGTACGCTTTCTTT. Amino acids: CSARFRYAFF.

The chain combines TRBV7-8 with TRBJ2-7; D is perhaps TRBD1 (5 bases). The V end was cut by 2 bases, the J end by 3 bases, with 8 bases between. There are 13 residues in the CDR3. CDR1 SGHVS and CDR2 FQNEAQ come from the germline V gene. As DNA, the CDR3 is TGTGCCAGCAGCTTAACCCAGGGCTACGAGCAGTACTTC. Protein sequence: CASSLTQGYEQYF. Based on the CDR3 plus reference TRBV7-8 and TRBJ2-7, the full variable domain is GAGVSQSPRYKVAKRGQDVALRCDPISGHVSLFWYQQALGQGPEFLTYFQNEAQLDKSGLPSDRFFAERPEGSVSTLKIQRTQQEDSAVYLCASSLTQGYEQYFGPGTRLTVT.

V gene TRBV3-1 (or the pseudogene TRBV3-2) combines with J gene TRBJ2-3; D perhaps matches TRBD1 (6 bases). V lost 4 bases to trimming and J lost 4 bases, with 18 bases between them. The CDR3 has 16 amino acids. Looked up from germline, CDR1 is LGHDT and CDR2 is YNNKEL (reference sequence). DNA for the CDR3: TGTGCCAGCAGCCTTGGGGGCAGGGACGAAGCAGATACGCAGTATTTT. Amino acids: CASSLGGRDEADTQYF.

This clone was detected only a few times. The chain combines TRBV6-4 with TRBJ2-3; tentative D call: TRBD2 (5 bases). The germline V gene has CDR1 MRHNA and CDR2 SNTAGT. The length of the CDR3 is 14 residues. Trimming cost V 4 bases and J 2 bases, with 10 bases left between them. The CDR3 reads CASSVTGNTDTQYF. As DNA, the CDR3 is TGTGCCAGCAGTGTTACGGGGAACACAGATACGCAGTATTTT.

The chain is built from TRBV6-5 and TRBJ1-1; D might be TRBD1 (6 bases). V shed 7 bases and J shed 1 base, with 10 bases lying between them. Germline V gene sequence: CDR1 MNHEY, CDR2 SVGAGI. The CDR3 runs 13 residues. CDR3 sequence: CASTLDRNTEAFF. The CDR3 DNA sequence: TGTGCCAGCACCCTGGACAGGAACACTGAAGCTTTCTTT.

The CDR3 loop is CASSQAPLYSSYSYEQYF. CDR3 bases: TGTGCCAGCAGCCAAGCTCCTCTTTATAGTAGCTACTCCTACGAGCAGTACTTC. The V and J genes are TRBV4-2 and TRBJ2-7; D gene unclear. CDR1 is LGHNA and CDR2 is YNFKEQ in the germline V gene. This CDR3 contains 18 residues. Trimming cost V 1 base and J 0 bases, with 19 bases left between them.

The genes are TRBV13 and TRBJ1-2; 8 nucleotides align to TRBD1. CDR1 PRHDT and CDR2 FYEKMQ come from the germline V gene (reference sequence). V was clipped by 6 bases and J by 6 bases; unmatched bases: 9. The CDR3 has 14 residues. CDR3 sequence (DNA): TGTGCCAGCAGTCTTCGGACAGGGAGGGATGGCTACACCTTC. This gives the protein CASSLRTGRDGYTF.

The chain has TRBV19 and TRBJ1-3; D unresolved. V was shortened by 5 bases and J by 4 bases, with 6 bases between the two germline ends. Germline V gene data show CDR1 as LNHDA and CDR2 as SQIVND (reference sequence). The CDR3 is 12 residues long. The CDR3 sequence: CASSFMGNTIYF. CDR3 DNA: TGTGCCAGTAGTTTTATGGGAAACACCATATATTTT.

The CDR3 region has the DNA TGTGCCAGCAGCTTATCGCAGGGCGACAATTCACCCCTCCACTTT. Translating it yields CASSLSQGDNSPLHF. The V call is TRBV7-3, the J call TRBJ1-6, with a tentative D call TRBD1 (5 bases). Germline CDR1 and CDR2: SGHTA and FQGTGA. The CDR3 length is 15 residues. Trimming shortened V by 2 bases and J by 7 bases, and 12 bases separated the two germline ends. The variable domain in full, with the rest retrieved from reference TRBV7-3 and TRBJ1-6, is GAGVSQTPSNKVTEKGKYVELRCDPISGHTALYWYRQSLGQGPEFLIYFQGTGAADDSGLPNDRFFAVRPEGSVSTLKIQRTERGDSAVYLCASSLSQGDNSPLHFGNGTRLTVT.

The chain carries TRBV6-5 and TRBJ1-2; D ambiguous. The CDR3 has 11 residues. Trimming took 6 bases from V and 2 from J, leaving 4 bases between them. Germline V gives CDR1 MNHEY, CDR2 SVGAGI. The CDR3 is CASSPNYGYTF. As DNA, the CDR3 is TGTGCCAGCAGCCCAAACTATGGCTACACCTTC.

CDR3 in amino acids: CASGLVQGVRTGELFF. The CDR3 DNA reads TGTGCTAGTGGTTTGGTACAGGGGGTGAGGACCGGGGAGCTGTTTTTT. V gene TRBV12-5 combines with J gene TRBJ2-2; 8 positions match TRBD1. CDR1 is LGHNT and CDR2 is FRNRAP in the germline V gene. CDR3 size: 16 residues. Losses at the gene ends were 0 bases for V and 5 bases for J; bases not matched to a gene: 5.

The chain is built from TRBV10-3 and TRBJ1-1; 7 bases are shared with TRBD1. The junction had 5 bases not matched to a gene; V was cut back by 0 bases and J by 7 bases. CDR1 is ENHRY, CDR2 SYGVKD, per germline. CDR3 length: 14 residues. The CDR3 is CAISESEGALEAFF. CDR3 bases: TGTGCCATCAGTGAGTCGGAGGGGGCGCTTGAAGCTTTCTTT.

This rearrangement joins TRBV18 to TRBJ1-4; tentatively, D is TRBD1 (6 bases). The CDR3 spans 16 residues. The ends were cut back, 3 bases at V and 7 bases at J, with 18 bases in the middle. Per the germline V gene, CDR1 is KGHSH and CDR2 is LQKENI. DNA for the CDR3: TGTGCCAGCTCACCCCTGACAGGCGGCCACGCTGAAAAACTGTTTTTT. The encoded protein is CASSPLTGGHAEKLFF.

The chain is built from TRBV25-1 and TRBJ1-2, with a tentative D call TRBD1 (6 bases). The CDR3 runs to 13 residues. V lost 5 bases and J 2 bases, leaving 9 bases between the germline ends. The germline CDR1 and CDR2 sequences are MGHDK and SYGVNS. CDR3 sequence: CASSPGQNYGYTF. The CDR3 DNA follows: TGTGCCAGCAGTCCCGGACAGAACTATGGCTACACCTTC.

This chain uses TRBV11-3 with TRBJ2-2; D is possibly TRBD2 (6 bases). The CDR3 contains 14 residues. The germline V and J ends were trimmed by 5 bases and 4 bases, with 11 bases remaining between them. Looked up from germline, CDR1 is SGHNT and CDR2 is YENEEA. As DNA, the CDR3 is TGTGCCAGCAGCCCGGGACTCCGCACCGGGGAGCTGTTTTTT. Translating it yields CASSPGLRTGELFF.

The chain joins TRBV30 to TRBJ1-4; D is ambiguous. CDR3 length: 13 amino acids. CDR1 and CDR2 from the germline V gene are GTSNPN and SVGIG (reference sequence). V gave up 0 bases and J gave up 7 bases, with 9 bases separating them. In nucleotides, the CDR3 is TGTGCCTGGAGTGTACTCGAGGGTGAAAAACTGTTTTTT. Amino acid sequence: CAWSVLEGEKLFF.

This chain links TRBV7-9 with TRBJ2-7; D assignment may be TRBD1 or TRBD2 (5 bases each). Germline CDR1 reads SEHNR; CDR2 reads FQNEAQ (reference sequence). The V end was cut by 5 bases, the J end by 3 bases, with 11 bases between. CDR3 length: 13 residues. CDR3 protein: CASSEGRLYEQYF. CDR3 DNA sequence: TGTGCCAGCAGCGAGGGACGCCTCTACGAGCAGTACTTC.

This clone has a handful of counts. This chain uses TRBV15 with TRBJ2-7; 10 positions match TRBD1. The length of the CDR3 is 16 residues. V dropped 3 bases and J dropped 6; count of bases not matched to a gene: 11. Germline V lookup: CDR1 LNHNV, CDR2 YYDKDF (reference sequence). The CDR3 DNA reads TGTGCCACCAGCAGCCCAGACAGGGGGCAGAGTTCCGAGCAGTACTTC. This encodes CATSSPDRGQSSEQYF.

This chain links TRBV18 with TRBJ2-3; no firm D call. In germline, CDR1 is KGHSH, CDR2 LQKENI. The CDR3 has 17 amino acids. V was trimmed by 3 bases and J by 6 bases, leaving 22 bases between them. The CDR3 spells CASSPITPNPPQDTQYF. CDR3 DNA: TGTGCCAGCTCACCGATTACTCCGAACCCCCCACAGGATACGCAGTATTTT.

V is TRBV19 and J is TRBJ1-3; D gene unclear. There are 15 residues in the CDR3. V lost 6 bases and J lost 1, with 13 bases in between. CDR1 and CDR2 from the germline V gene are LNHDA and SQIVND (reference sequence). The CDR3 loop is CASSSRRASGNTIYF. The CDR3 coding sequence is TGTGCCAGTAGCTCGCGAAGAGCTTCTGGAAACACCATATATTTT.

The rearrangement links TRBV7-2 to TRBJ2-5; 14 bases align to TRBD2. In germline, CDR1 is SGHTA, CDR2 FQGNSA. The CDR3 has 16 amino acids. V lost 3 bases to trimming and J lost 8 bases; unmatched junction nucleotides: 8. The CDR3 nucleotides are TGTGCCAGCAGCTTGGGACTAGCGGGGGCCCATCTTACCCAGTACTTC. It codes for CASSLGLAGAHLTQYF. The whole variable domain, remainder taken from reference TRBV7-2 and TRBJ2-5, is GAGVSQSPSNKVTEKGKDVELRCDPISGHTALYWYRQSLGQGLEFLIYFQGNSAPDKSGLPSDRFSAERTGGSVSTLTIQRTQQEDSAVYLCASSLGLAGAHLTQYFGPGTRLLVL.

V is TRBV3-1 (or the pseudogene TRBV3-2) and J is TRBJ2-3; TRBD2 matches at 9 bases. The CDR3 is 17 amino acids. Germline CDR1 reads LGHDT; CDR2 reads YNNKEL (reference sequence). With V trimmed by 4 bases and J by 3 bases, 11 bases remained unmatched. CDR3 protein: CASSRSAIAGATDTQYF. Here the CDR3 DNA reads TGTGCCAGCAGCCGGTCGGCCATAGCGGGGGCTACAGATACGCAGTATTTT.